These 27 T cell receptor beta chains were sequenced from one sample in a study of cytomegalovirus exposure and HLA in healthy donors (dated by TCRdb to 2015 to 2018). The library was prepared using the immunoSEQ multiplex PCR assay. A mixture of 60 forward primers for TCR Vbeta segments and 13 reverse primers for TCR Jbeta segments was used in the multiplex PCR. Imported from immuneACCESS, the table was reduced by TCRdb to in-frame sequences with V and J called. These copies leave out some clones; in studies compared against another copy, an unresolved V gene accounts for under half, and the cause of the remainder is not known. The sample records 150,000 to 200,000 clones, roughly 80% of which are singletons. The ten top clones hold 1.5% to 2% of the sample. Specimen: PBMCs. Every receptor here comes from a human donor in good health.

The V and J genes are TRBV19 and TRBJ2-5; D may be TRBD2 (5 bases). The germline V gene encodes CDR1 LNHDA and CDR2 SQIVND (reference sequence). V gave up 5 bases and J gave up 4 bases, with 14 bases separating them. CDR3 length equals 14 residues. The CDR3 DNA reads as TGTGCCAGTAGTCCTCAGTTAGGGAGAGAGACCCAGTACTTC. This translates into CASSPQLGRETQYF.

The chain recombines TRBV19 with TRBJ2-5; TRBD2 aligns across 8 bases. CDR1 LNHDA and CDR2 SQIVND come from the germline V gene (reference sequence). Trimming cost V 6 bases and J 5 bases; bases outside gene matches: 5. The CDR3 runs to 13 residues. The CDR3 bases are TGTGCCAGTAGGTCGGCTAGCGGGGAGACCCAGTACTTC. Amino acid sequence: CASRSASGETQYF.

The chain employs TRBV28 and TRBJ2-7, with TRBD1 matching 7 bases. The CDR3 is made up of 11 amino acids. The trim removed 7 bases at V and 4 bases at J, leaving 1 base unmatched. Per germline, CDR1 MDHEN and CDR2 SYDVKM. The CDR3 region is CASNRGYEQYF. CDR3 coding DNA: TGTGCCAGCAACAGGGGTTACGAGCAGTACTTC. Full variable domain (remainder filled in from reference TRBV28 and TRBJ2-7): DVKVTQSSRYLVKRTGEKVFLECVQDMDHENMFWYRQDPGLGLRLIYFSYDVKMKEKGDIPEGYSVSREKKERFSLILESASTNQTSMYLCASNRGYEQYFGPGTRLTVT.

The rearrangement links TRBV4-2 to TRBJ1-5; 9 bases agree with TRBD1. Trimming cost V 1 base and J 6 bases; bases outside gene matches: 1. Germline-derived CDR1 and CDR2 are LGHNA and YNFKEQ. This CDR3 has 14 amino acids. CDR3 residues: CASSQGTGVQPQHF. DNA of the CDR3: TGTGCCAGCAGCCAAGGGACAGGGGTTCAGCCCCAGCATTTT.

V is TRBV5-5 and J is TRBJ2-7; no reliable D call. Germline V gives CDR1 SGHKS, CDR2 YYEKEE (reference sequence). The V end was cut by 4 bases, the J end by 1 base, with 12 bases between. CDR3 length equals 14 residues. CDR3 sequence: CASSLMQASYEQYF. CDR3 in DNA: TGTGCCAGCAGCCTGATGCAAGCATCCTACGAGCAGTACTTC.

V and J are TRBV5-1 and TRBJ2-1; D is unclear. The CDR3 totals 14 residues. Between the trimmed V and J ends, which lost 2 bases and 0 bases, there was a span of 6 bases. Germline V gives CDR1 SGHRS, CDR2 YFSETQ. CDR3 amino acids: CASSFIISYNEQFF. Here the CDR3 DNA reads TGCGCCAGCAGCTTTATTATCTCCTACAATGAGCAGTTCTTC.

The chain uses TRBV19 and TRBJ2-7; 7 bases are shared with TRBD1. CDR1 and CDR2 from the germline V gene are LNHDA and SQIVND (reference sequence). V trimming: 3 bases; J trimming: 6 bases; junction bases outside the gene matches: 8. This CDR3 is 14 amino acids long. The CDR3 nucleotides are TGTGCCAGTAGTATCAGTCAGGGGGTCTCCGAGCAGTACTTC. This sequence encodes CASSISQGVSEQYF.

The chain recombines TRBV9 with TRBJ1-4; D possibly corresponds to TRBD1 (6 bases). This CDR3 comprises 15 residues. Trimming removed 0 bases at V and 7 bases at J, with 13 bases between. CDR1 and CDR2 (germline): SGDLS, YYNGEE. The CDR3 DNA is TGTGCCAGCAGCGTAGAGGGGGGGCTGGGTGAAAAACTGTTTTTT. The encoded protein is CASSVEGGLGEKLFF.

This chain uses TRBV5-1 with TRBJ2-1, with 7 bases matching TRBD1. V gave up 4 bases and J gave up 1 base; unmatched junction bases: 5. CDR1 is SGHRS and CDR2 is YFSETQ in the germline V gene. The CDR3 spans 15 residues. The CDR3 sequence: CASSPQGDSYNEQFF. As DNA, the CDR3 is TGCGCCAGCAGCCCCCAGGGGGATTCCTACAATGAGCAGTTCTTC.

The rearrangement joins TRBV7-2 to TRBJ2-5; TRBD1 matches at 7 bases. The CDR3 has 16 residues. The germline gives CDR1 SGHTA, CDR2 FQGNSA. V was clipped by 4 bases and J by 1 base; unmatched bases: 9. The CDR3 DNA follows: TGTGCCAGCAGCTATAGACAGGGCTCCTTCCAAGAGACCCAGTACTTC. Translating gives CASSYRQGSFQETQYF.

The V call is TRBV6-1, the J call TRBJ2-7, with 9 bases matching TRBD2. The CDR3 covers 15 residues. Trimming took 2 bases from V and 2 from J; bases not matched to a gene: 4. In germline, CDR1 is MNHNS, CDR2 SASEGT. CDR3 DNA sequence: TGTGCCAGCAGTGAACTAGCGGGGCGCACCTACGAGCAGTACTTC. It is translated as CASSELAGRTYEQYF.

The chain recombines TRBV5-1 with TRBJ2-5; 15 bases match TRBD2. J was trimmed by 5 bases and V by 3 bases; bases with no gene match: 8. This CDR3 spans 17 amino acids. Germline lookup yields CDR1 SGHRS and CDR2 YFSETQ. CDR3 DNA sequence: TGCGCCAGCAGCTCACCGGGACTAGCGGGGGGCGGGGAGACCCAGTACTTC. It encodes CASSSPGLAGGGETQYF.

This clone has only a few counts. The chain links TRBV7-9 to TRBJ1-2; D not resolved. V lost 5 bases and J lost 5, with 6 bases in between. Germline CDR1 is SEHNR and CDR2 is FQNEAQ (reference sequence). There are 11 residues in the CDR3. CDR3 in DNA: TGTGCCAGCAGCCGGGAGTATGGCTACACCTTC. It is translated as CASSREYGYTF.

This sequence joins TRBV9 and TRBJ1-1; 11 positions match TRBD1. This CDR3 region has 14 residues. CDR1 and CDR2 (germline): SGDLS, YYNGEE. V gave up 4 bases and J gave up 6 bases; unmatched junction bases: 5. CDR3 loop: CASSFGQGAAEAFF. The CDR3 nucleotides are TGTGCCAGCAGCTTCGGACAGGGGGCCGCTGAAGCTTTCTTT.

The rearrangement joins TRBV10-1 to TRBJ1-1, with TRBD1 identical over 7 bases. With 4 bases clipped from V and 7 bases from J, the junction kept 9 bases outside the gene matches. In germline, CDR1 is WNHNN, CDR2 SYGVQD (reference sequence). The CDR3 loop spans 14 amino acids. The CDR3 sequence: CASSARQGAGEAFF. For the CDR3, the DNA is TGCGCCAGCAGTGCCCGACAGGGAGCCGGTGAAGCTTTCTTT.

The chain joins TRBV9 to TRBJ1-1; 7 bases align to TRBD1. This CDR3 spans 15 amino acids. The V segment lost 4 bases and the J segment 0 bases; nucleotides outside the gene matches: 6. Germline V gene lookup returns CDR1 SGDLS and CDR2 YYNGEE. Here the CDR3 reads CASSSRQGLNTEAFF. The DNA of the CDR3 is TGTGCCAGCAGCTCCCGACAGGGACTGAACACTGAAGCTTTCTTT.

This rearrangement joins TRBV27 to TRBJ2-7; 7 bases agree with TRBD2. The CDR3 runs 13 residues. Germline values: CDR1 MNHEY, CDR2 SMNVEV (reference sequence). Trimming at V came to 5 bases and at J to 6 bases, leaving 7 bases not matched to a gene. CDR3 bases: TGTGCCAGCAGTGCCTCGGCGGGGGTCGAGCAGTACTTC. This codes for CASSASAGVEQYF.

The rearrangement joins TRBV2 to TRBJ1-2; 8 positions match TRBD1. CDR1 is SNHLY and CDR2 is FYNNEI in the germline V gene. With V trimmed by 0 bases and J by 5 bases, 11 bases remained unmatched. CDR3 size: 17 residues. Written as DNA, the CDR3 is TGTGCCAGCAGTGAAGCCAGACAGGGGCTTACCCTTTATGGCTACACCTTC. Amino acids: CASSEARQGLTLYGYTF.

The chain recombines TRBV4-1 with TRBJ1-1; D not certain. This CDR3 spans 12 amino acids. Germline values: CDR1 MGHRA, CDR2 YSYEKL. Trimming took 0 bases from V and 11 from J, leaving 10 bases between them. CDR3 sequence (DNA): TGCGCCAGCAGCCAAGATCCAGGTCGGGCTTTCTTT. Amino acids: CASSQDPGRAFF.

The J gene is TRBJ2-5, the V gene TRBV2, with D maybe TRBD2 (5 bases). The CDR3 sequence is 15 residues long. Germline V gives CDR1 SNHLY, CDR2 FYNNEI. The V gene lost 8 bases and the J gene lost 5 bases, with 21 bases spanning the gap. CDR3 in DNA: TGTGCCAGCGCCCCCGTGAGGACGCGAGGGGAGACCCAGTACTTC. Translating gives CASAPVRTRGETQYF.

The chain has TRBV2 and TRBJ2-1; TRBD2 matches at 9 bases. J lost 5 bases, V lost 1 base, and 3 bases had no gene match. CDR3 length: 15 residues. The V gene's germline CDR1 is SNHLY and CDR2 FYNNEI. The CDR3 loop is CASSEVGLANNEQFF. CDR3 bases: TGTGCCAGCAGTGAAGTAGGACTAGCGAACAATGAGCAGTTCTTC.

The CDR3 reads CASSTGGQGGEQYF. The CDR3 coding sequence is TGTGCCAGCAGTACGGGGGGGCAGGGGGGCGAGCAGTACTTC. J is TRBJ2-7 and V is TRBV6-1, with D maybe TRBD2 (8 bases). The CDR3 is 14 amino acids. Trimming shortened V by 5 bases and J by 6 bases, and 17 bases separated the two germline ends. Per germline, CDR1 MNHNS and CDR2 SASEGT.

This chain uses TRBV19 with TRBJ2-3; D gene uncertain. V shed 4 bases and J shed 4 bases, with 9 bases lying between them. This CDR3 is 13 amino acids long. Germline V CDR1 and CDR2: LNHDA, SQIVND (reference sequence). The CDR3 reads CASSKVRADTQYF. The CDR3 DNA follows: TGTGCCAGTAGTAAGGTTCGGGCAGATACGCAGTATTTT.

This clone was recorded only once. This chain uses TRBV19 with TRBJ2-2, with TRBD2 matching 9 bases. Per germline, CDR1 LNHDA and CDR2 SQIVND (reference sequence). CDR3 length equals 14 residues. Losses at the gene ends were 6 bases for V and 5 bases for J; bases not matched to a gene: 4. The CDR3 here is CASSSSGGTGELFF. In DNA form, the CDR3 reads TGTGCCAGTAGCTCGAGCGGGGGGACCGGGGAGCTGTTTTTT.

V gene TRBV14 combines with J gene TRBJ2-5, with TRBD2 matching 9 bases. The CDR3 contains 18 residues. J was trimmed by 4 bases and V by 3 bases; bases with no gene match: 15. CDR1 SGHDN and CDR2 FVKESK come from the germline V gene. CDR3 protein: CASSQNRLWGLAGETQYF. DNA for the CDR3: TGTGCCAGCAGCCAGAATCGCCTGTGGGGACTAGCAGGAGAGACCCAGTACTTC.

The genes are TRBV27 and TRBJ2-7; 7 bases fit TRBD1. CDR3 length equals 14 residues. The germline V gene has CDR1 MNHEY and CDR2 SMNVEV (reference sequence). V lost 8 bases, J lost 7 bases, and 14 bases stayed unmatched. The CDR3 DNA follows: TGTGCCAGCTACGACCGGGACAGTGCACAGGAGCAGTACTTC. It encodes CASYDRDSAQEQYF.

The chain uses TRBV2 and TRBJ1-6; 7 nucleotides line up with TRBD1. The germline CDR1 and CDR2 sequences are SNHLY and FYNNEI. Germline trimming cut 6 bases from V and 5 bases from J; bases unmatched to any gene: 4. This CDR3 spans 14 amino acids. This CDR3 reads CASRGDRNNSPLHF. DNA for the CDR3: TGTGCCAGCAGGGGGGACAGAAATAATTCACCCCTCCACTTT.